The 29 T cell receptor beta chains presented below share a single source sample, sequenced in a study of OX40 agonist ivuxolimab in advanced cancers. Assay: immunoSEQ multiplex PCR; the TCRdb copy retains only in-frame clones and omits some. The sample includes 60,000 to 75,000 clones, roughly 80% of them seen just once. Source: CD4+ or CD8+ T cells sorted from blood, taken in a trial of the OX40 agonist ivuxolimab. Receptor source: an adult with an advanced solid tumor such as melanoma, head and neck, liver or kidney cancer.

This chain joins TRBV5-1 and TRBJ1-2; 10 bases are a match to TRBD1. Germline CDR1 and CDR2: SGHRS and YFSETQ. V shed 4 bases and J 1 base; nucleotides not matched to a gene: 4. The CDR3 length is 15 residues. CDR3 residues: CASSRGTGDNYGYTF. The DNA of the CDR3 is TGCGCCAGCAGCAGAGGGACAGGGGATAACTATGGCTACACCTTC.

J is TRBJ1-2 and V is TRBV6-4; maybe TRBD1 (6 bases). CDR1 is MRHNA, CDR2 SNTAGT, per germline. This CDR3 has 18 residues. V was pared by 8 bases and J by 4 bases, with 29 bases between. The chain's CDR3 is CASPFFYGQFRVFYGYTF. The CDR3 region has the DNA TGTGCCAGCCCTTTTTTCTACGGACAGTTTCGAGTCTTCTATGGCTACACCTTC.

The rearrangement joins TRBV5-8 to TRBJ1-5; possible D gene TRBD1, 6 bases. Deletions cut 6 bases from V and 5 bases from J, with 24 bases between. Germline CDR1 is SGHTS and CDR2 is YDEGEE. This CDR3 region has 17 residues. CDR3 sequence (DNA): TGTGCCAGCACCTTTTCCGGTCTACGGGACAACCATCAGCCCCAGCATTTT. Its translation is CASTFSGLRDNHQPQHF.

J is TRBJ2-5 and V is TRBV5-4; either TRBD1 or TRBD2 may fit D (5 bases each). Deletions cut 1 base from V and 0 bases from J, with 13 bases between. The length of the CDR3 is 16 residues. CDR1 SGHNT and CDR2 YYREEE come from the germline V gene (reference sequence). CDR3 in DNA: TGTGCCAGCAGCTTGACTCCGGGGCAGTACCAAGAGACCCAGTACTTC. Translation gives CASSLTPGQYQETQYF.

V gene TRBV9 combines with J gene TRBJ1-1; D may be TRBD1 (5 bases). The V and J ends lost 2 bases and 0 bases respectively, with 14 bases between them. Per germline, CDR1 SGDLS and CDR2 YYNGEE. CDR3 length: 16 amino acids. CDR3 DNA: TGTGCCAGCAGCGTCCTGCAGGGATCCCTGAACACTGAAGCTTTCTTT. Protein product: CASSVLQGSLNTEAFF.

This chain uses TRBV5-5 with TRBJ1-2, with 8 bases matching TRBD1. Unmatched junction bases numbered 13, after V lost 4 bases and J lost 8 bases. Germline CDR1 is SGHKS and CDR2 is YYEKEE (reference sequence). The CDR3 loop spans 15 amino acids. Here the CDR3 reads CASSDRDRKFYGYTF. The CDR3 DNA sequence: TGTGCCAGCAGCGACCGGGACAGGAAATTCTACGGCTACACCTTC.

The DNA of the CDR3 is TGTGCCAGCAGCGCGGGGTCCCTGGAGACCCAGTACTTC. This codes for CASSAGSLETQYF. V and J are TRBV7-3 and TRBJ2-5; tentatively, D is TRBD2 (6 bases). Trimming took off 5 bases at V and 5 bases at J, with 12 bases between the two ends. Germline V gene sequence: CDR1 SGHTA, CDR2 FQGTGA. The length of the CDR3 is 13 residues.

This chain joins TRBV19 and TRBJ1-2; D is uncertain. The CDR3 is 13 amino acids. Germline-derived CDR1 and CDR2 are LNHDA and SQIVND (reference sequence). V lost 6 bases, J lost 4 bases, and 12 bases lay in between. In nucleotides, the CDR3 is TGTGCCAGTAGGGACGAAAAGCTCTATGGCTACACCTTC. It is translated as CASRDEKLYGYTF.

V usage is TRBV9 and J usage is TRBJ2-2; weak D call: TRBD2 (5 bases). V was pared by 3 bases and J by 5 bases, with 17 bases between. This CDR3 contains 16 residues. The germline V gene encodes CDR1 SGDLS and CDR2 YYNGEE. CDR3 nucleotides: TGTGCCAGCAGCGGGGGTTCGGCCCCGGGAACCGGGGAGCTGTTTTTT. Translating it yields CASSGGSAPGTGELFF.

The CDR3 loop reads CASSISGRDRGNYGYTF. The DNA for the CDR3 is TGCGCCAGCAGCATTTCAGGAAGGGACAGGGGTAACTATGGCTACACCTTC. The J gene is TRBJ1-2, the V gene TRBV5-1; 10 bases align to TRBD1. This CDR3 has 17 residues. Germline CDR1 SGHRS, CDR2 YFSETQ. After removal of 4 bases from V and 1 base from J, the junction contained 10 bases not matched to a gene.

A remark on this clone: One end of the junction varies from germline; a read error may be responsible. The chain's CDR3 is CASSPLGEIVAKNIQYF. The CDR3 DNA reads as TGCGCCAGCAGCCCTCTGGGGGAAATTGTAGCCAAAAACATTCAGTACTTC. This chain joins TRBV5-4 and TRBJ2-4, with D perhaps given as TRBD1 or TRBD2 (5 bases each). CDR1 SGHNT and CDR2 YYREEE come from the germline V gene (reference sequence). The CDR3 is made up of 17 amino acids. Drawing the rest from reference TRBV5-4 and TRBJ2-4, the complete variable domain is ETGVTQSPTHLIKTRGQQVTLRCSSQSGHNTVSWYQQALGQGPQFIFQYYREEENGRGNFPPRFSGLQFPNYSSELNVNALELDDSALYLCASSPLGEIVAKNIQYFGAGTRLSVL.

The chain links TRBV6-5 to TRBJ1-1; TRBD1 matches 8 bases. The CDR3 extends over 13 amino acids. Germline V gives CDR1 MNHEY, CDR2 SVGAGI. V was pared by 5 bases and J by 4 bases, with 3 bases of the junction left unmatched. CDR3 coding DNA: TGTGCCAGCAGTACAGGGGGTAGCACTGAAGCTTTCTTT. It codes for CASSTGGSTEAFF.

This clone has just a few counts. V and J are TRBV30 and TRBJ1-1; no clear D gene. Germline-derived CDR1 and CDR2 are GTSNPN and SVGIG (reference sequence). The CDR3 covers 12 residues. Deletions cut 3 bases from V and 7 bases from J, with 12 bases between. The CDR3 bases are TGTGCCTGGAGATTTAAGGGCCGTGAAGCTTTCTTT. It translates to CAWRFKGREAFF. The entire variable domain, with the rest obtained from reference TRBV30 and TRBJ1-1, is as follows: SQTIHQWPATLVQPVGSPLSLECTVEGTSNPNLYWYRQAAGRGLQLLFYSVGIGQISSEVPQNLSASRPQDRQFILSSKKLLLSDSGFYLCAWRFKGREAFFGQGTRLTVV.

The chain recombines TRBV28 with TRBJ1-2, with D possibly being TRBD1 (5 bases). This CDR3 is 15 amino acids long. The germline CDR1 and CDR2 sequences are MDHEN and SYDVKM. Trimming stripped 3 bases from V and 8 bases from J, with 19 bases between. CDR3 in amino acids: CASSFLSRQWKGYTF. The CDR3 DNA sequence: TGTGCCAGCAGTTTCCTCTCCAGACAGTGGAAAGGCTACACCTTC.

V is TRBV5-6 and J is TRBJ2-6; tentatively, D is TRBD1 (5 bases). CDR1 and CDR2 (germline): SGHDT, YYEEEE. The CDR3 covers 18 residues. Deletions cut 1 base from V and 0 bases from J, with 14 bases between. DNA for the CDR3: TGTGCCAGCAGCTTGTTAACAGGCACTCTCTCTGGGGCCAACGTCCTGACTTTC. Encoded protein: CASSLLTGTLSGANVLTF. Drawing the rest from reference TRBV5-6 and TRBJ2-6, the complete variable domain is DAGVTQSPTHLIKTRGQQVTLRCSPKSGHDTVSWYQQALGQGPQFIFQYYEEEERQRGNFPDRFSGHQFPNYSSELNVNALLLGDSALYLCASSLLTGTLSGANVLTFGAGSRLTVL.

This chain uses TRBV5-1 with TRBJ2-7; 10 bases align to TRBD1. V lost 5 bases and J lost 2; bases outside the gene matches: 7. From germline, CDR1 is SGHRS and CDR2 YFSETQ. CDR3 length: 15 residues. As DNA, the CDR3 is TGCGCCAGCAGATCCCCCGGGACAGGGGCCTACGAGCAGTACTTC. Translating it yields CASRSPGTGAYEQYF.

This rearrangement joins TRBV2 to TRBJ1-5, with 8 bases fitting TRBD1. Per the germline V gene, CDR1 is SNHLY and CDR2 is FYNNEI. The CDR3 covers 15 residues. With V trimmed by 5 bases and J by 3 bases, 6 bases remained unmatched. CDR3 residues: CASSSDRGNNQPQHF. The CDR3 DNA reads TGTGCCAGCAGTTCTGACAGGGGCAACAATCAGCCCCAGCATTTT.

V usage is TRBV5-1 and J usage is TRBJ2-1; a possible D gene is TRBD2 (5 bases). Germline V gene data show CDR1 as SGHRS and CDR2 as YFSETQ. The CDR3 has 15 amino acids. The V end was cut by 0 bases, the J end by 5 bases, with 12 bases between. The CDR3 region has the DNA TGCGCCAGCAGCTTGGTCGCCCTAGCAGACAATGAGCAGTTCTTC. This translates into CASSLVALADNEQFF. Drawing the rest from reference TRBV5-1 and TRBJ2-1, the complete variable domain is KAGVTQTPRYLIKTRGQQVTLSCSPISGHRSVSWYQQTPGQGLQFLFEYFSETQRNKGNFPGRFSGRQFSNSRSEMNVSTLELGDSALYLCASSLVALADNEQFFGPGTRLTVL.

The chain couples TRBV15 to TRBJ1-6; possible D gene TRBD1, 5 bases. The CDR3 extends over 14 amino acids. The V gene's germline CDR1 is LNHNV and CDR2 YYDKDF (reference sequence). V dropped 3 bases and J dropped 7 bases, with 10 bases sitting between them. The chain's CDR3 is CATSSGTSNSPLHF. The CDR3 DNA sequence: TGTGCCACCAGCAGCGGGACTTCGAATTCACCCCTCCACTTT.

The J gene is TRBJ2-1, the V gene TRBV4-3; D unresolved. The CDR3 length is 15 residues. Germline V gene data show CDR1 as LGHNA and CDR2 as YSLEER. V was cut by 0 bases and J by 3 bases, with 9 bases left in between. The CDR3 loop reads CASSQENGDYNEQFF. The CDR3 DNA is TGCGCCAGCAGCCAAGAAAATGGGGACTACAATGAGCAGTTCTTC.

The rearrangement joins TRBV5-1 to TRBJ2-7; 7 nucleotides agree with TRBD2. Germline V CDR1 and CDR2: SGHRS, YFSETQ. V was pared by 4 bases and J by 2 bases, with 12 bases of the junction left unmatched. The CDR3 consists of 16 residues. CDR3 coding DNA: TGCGCCAGCAGCCCTGCTGGGGACGCGGGGGCCTACGAGCAGTACTTC. Amino acid sequence: CASSPAGDAGAYEQYF.

This clone showed up just a few times. The chain couples TRBV13 to TRBJ2-7; D might be TRBD1 or TRBD2, each matching 6 bases. The CDR3 is made up of 14 amino acids. V gave up 4 bases and J gave up 5 bases, with 15 bases separating them. Germline V gene data show CDR1 as PRHDT and CDR2 as FYEKMQ (reference sequence). CDR3 sequence reads: CASSYGGLVDEQYF. CDR3 coding DNA: TGTGCCAGCAGCTACGGGGGCTTGGTAGACGAGCAGTACTTC.

This clone was observed once. The CDR3 loop reads CAWSTGTVGNTIYF. DNA of the CDR3: TGTGCCTGGAGTACGGGGACCGTAGGAAACACCATATATTTT. The V and J genes are TRBV30 and TRBJ1-3, with D tentatively TRBD1 (5 bases). V was trimmed by 2 bases and J by 4 bases, leaving 12 bases between them. The germline V gene has CDR1 GTSNPN and CDR2 SVGIG (reference sequence). The CDR3 consists of 14 residues.

Concerning this clone itself: Other DNA sequences in the sample encode the same CDR3. The chain links TRBV5-1 to TRBJ2-1; 12 bases fit TRBD2. The CDR3 has 15 residues. The junction had 3 bases not matched to a gene; V was cut back by 4 bases and J by 4 bases. The germline gives CDR1 SGHRS, CDR2 YFSETQ. The CDR3 protein is CASSLGTSGYNEQFF. The DNA for the CDR3 is TGCGCCAGCAGCCTCGGGACTAGCGGGTACAATGAGCAGTTCTTC.

This chain uses TRBV4-3 with TRBJ2-3, with D unresolved. Germline-derived CDR1 and CDR2 are LGHNA and YSLEER. The CDR3 length is 17 residues. The germline V and J ends were trimmed by 1 base and 0 bases, with 14 bases remaining between them. In nucleotides, the CDR3 is TGCGCCAGCAGCCAAGGTTTTACGGTCGACAGCACAGATACGCAGTATTTT. Protein: CASSQGFTVDSTDTQYF.

This chain joins TRBV6-5 and TRBJ2-2; D may be TRBD2 (5 bases). V gave up 6 bases and J gave up 0 bases, with 11 bases separating them. CDR1 is MNHEY and CDR2 is SVGAGI in the germline V gene. There are 15 residues in the CDR3. The CDR3 coding sequence is TGTGCCAGCAGCCCTGGGCGGGCGAACACCGGGGAGCTGTTTTTT. Its translation is CASSPGRANTGELFF.

This sequence joins TRBV11-1 and TRBJ1-1; no definite D call. V lost 5 bases, J lost 0 bases, and 10 bases lay in between. This CDR3 comprises 14 residues. Germline lookup yields CDR1 SGHAT and CDR2 FQDESV (reference sequence). The CDR3 loop is CASSGGRMNTEAFF. The DNA for the CDR3 is TGTGCCAGCAGCGGCGGACGGATGAACACTGAAGCTTTCTTT.

This chain joins TRBV7-9 and TRBJ2-6; D unclear. This CDR3 comprises 15 residues. Germline V gives CDR1 SEHNR, CDR2 FQNEAQ (reference sequence). V was clipped by 3 bases and J by 2 bases, with 8 bases between them. This CDR3 is CASSFRTAGANVLTF. The CDR3, as DNA: TGTGCCAGCAGCTTCCGCACGGCTGGGGCCAACGTCCTGACTTTC.

The rearrangement links TRBV5-4 to TRBJ2-3, with D possibly TRBD2 on 6 matching bases. V lost 2 bases to trimming and J lost 0 bases, with 13 bases between them. Germline V gene sequence: CDR1 SGHNT, CDR2 YYREEE (reference sequence). The CDR3 length is 16 residues. CDR3 protein: CASSFKAGYSTDTQYF. In DNA, the CDR3 is TGTGCCAGCAGCTTCAAAGCGGGCTATAGCACAGATACGCAGTATTTT.